The 17 T cell receptor beta chains listed next were all sequenced from one sample in a study of blood T cell repertoires in COVID-19. Using immunoSEQ multiplex PCR, the repertoire was profiled, and TCRdb retains in-frame clones only, with some absent. This sample has about 270,000 clones, with 75% to 95% found just once. The sample comprised peripheral blood. The source of these receptors is a person under 30 with COVID-19, enrolled during active disease.

This chain links TRBV30 with TRBJ1-5; no firm D call. Germline V CDR1 and CDR2: GTSNPN, SVGIG (reference sequence). The germline V and J ends were trimmed by 1 base and 7 bases, with 14 bases remaining between them. The CDR3 totals 14 residues. CDR3 DNA sequence: TGTGCCTGGAGTGGCGCGGTTACCCTACAGCCCCAGCATTTT. Protein sequence: CAWSGAVTLQPQHF.

Written as DNA, the CDR3 is TGTGCCAGCAGTGAGCTAGCGGGAGAGGTCACAGATACGCAGTATTTT. Its protein is CASSELAGEVTDTQYF. The chain has TRBV6-1 and TRBJ2-3; 10 nucleotides line up with TRBD2. Germline V CDR1 and CDR2: MNHNS, SASEGT. CDR3 length equals 16 residues. V trimming: 3 bases; J trimming: 2 bases; junction bases outside the gene matches: 5.

The rearrangement joins TRBV7-2 to TRBJ2-7; 9 bases are a match to TRBD2. The CDR3 is 15 residues long. Germline V gives CDR1 SGHTA, CDR2 FQGNSA. After removal of 4 bases from V and 5 bases from J, the junction contained 9 bases not matched to a gene. For the CDR3, the DNA is TGTGCCAGCAGCTACCATAGCGGGAGTCGCAACGAGCAGTACTTC. It codes for CASSYHSGSRNEQYF.

The chain employs TRBV10-3 and TRBJ2-1, with 9 bases lining up with TRBD1. V gave up 10 bases and J gave up 5 bases; unmatched junction bases: 9. Per the germline V gene, CDR1 is ENHRY and CDR2 is SYGVKD. The CDR3 extends over 14 amino acids. The chain's CDR3 is CATSRDRDHNEQFF. The CDR3 DNA follows: TGTGCCACCTCCCGGGACAGGGACCACAATGAGCAGTTCTTC.

This chain uses TRBV29-1 with TRBJ2-1; TRBD2 agrees at 14 bases. Trimming cost V 1 base and J 0 bases; bases outside gene matches: 2. This CDR3 contains 17 residues. The germline CDR1 and CDR2 sequences are SQVTM and ANQGSEA. CDR3 bases: TGCAGCGTTGAAGGGACTAGCGGGAGGAGCTCCTACAATGAGCAGTTCTTC. Its protein product is CSVEGTSGRSSYNEQFF.

V usage is TRBV6-1 and J usage is TRBJ1-2, with TRBD1 matching 8 bases. Per the germline V gene, CDR1 is MNHNS and CDR2 is SASEGT. The trim removed 3 bases at V and 6 bases at J, leaving 6 bases unmatched. The CDR3 contains 14 residues. CDR3 protein: CASSDLGQGNGYTF. The CDR3 nucleotides read TGTGCCAGCAGTGACCTCGGACAGGGCAATGGCTACACCTTC.

V gene TRBV2 combines with J gene TRBJ2-2, with D possibly TRBD2 on 5 matching bases. Germline values: CDR1 SNHLY, CDR2 FYNNEI. V dropped 7 bases and J dropped 3 bases, with 6 bases sitting between them. The CDR3 loop spans 12 amino acids. CDR3 region: CASTRDTGELFF. DNA of the CDR3: TGTGCCAGCACGAGGGACACCGGGGAGCTGTTTTTT.

The rearrangement joins TRBV10-3 to TRBJ1-6; possibly TRBD1 for D (5 bases). Germline assignment: CDR1 ENHRY and CDR2 SYGVKD. The CDR3 length is 16 residues. V was cut by 0 bases and J by 0 bases, with 6 bases left in between. CDR3 amino acids: CAISESGGSYNSPLHF. CDR3 in DNA: TGTGCCATCAGTGAGTCGGGGGGCTCCTATAATTCACCCCTCCACTTT.

The rearrangement uses TRBV10-2 and TRBJ1-1; perhaps TRBD1 as D (6 bases). CDR1 and CDR2 from the germline V gene are WSHSY and SAAADI. Trimming took off 11 bases at V and 0 bases at J, with 16 bases between the two ends. The length of the CDR3 is 14 residues. CDR3: CAVVAGDLNTEAFF. The CDR3 DNA sequence: TGCGCCGTAGTCGCAGGGGACCTGAACACTGAAGCTTTCTTT.

This rearrangement joins TRBV4-1 to TRBJ2-7; TRBD1 is a possible D gene (5 bases). CDR1 is MGHRA and CDR2 is YSYEKL in the germline V gene. V was shortened by 1 base and J by 3 bases, with 10 bases between the two germline ends. The length of the CDR3 is 14 residues. CDR3 nucleotides: TGCGCCAGCAGCCAAGTAGGGGCTGGCTACGAGCAGTACTTC. Its translation is CASSQVGAGYEQYF.

Only one count was recorded for this clone. The chain joins TRBV5-1 to TRBJ2-7; D ambiguous. Per the germline V gene, CDR1 is SGHRS and CDR2 is YFSETQ. This CDR3 comprises 13 residues. V lost 0 bases, J lost 4 bases, and 8 bases lay in between. Here the CDR3 reads CASSLVGDYEQYF. The CDR3 DNA reads TGCGCCAGCAGCTTGGTAGGAGATTACGAGCAGTACTTC.

The V call is TRBV7-9, the J call TRBJ2-2; D gene unclear. Germline V CDR1 and CDR2: SEHNR, FQNEAQ (reference sequence). The CDR3 spans 14 residues. Between the trimmed V and J ends, which lost 4 bases and 6 bases, there was a span of 12 bases. CDR3 DNA sequence: TGTGCCAGCAGCTCCACAACAGAACCCGGGGAGCTGTTTTTT. Translating gives CASSSTTEPGELFF.

The genes are TRBV28 and TRBJ2-7, with 9 positions matching TRBD2. Germline-derived CDR1 and CDR2 are MDHEN and SYDVKM. V was pared by 3 bases and J by 3 bases, with 12 bases of the junction left unmatched. CDR3 length equals 17 residues. CDR3 nucleotide sequence: TGTGCCAGCAGTTTTTTGGCTAGCGGGATGAAAAACTACGAGCAGTACTTC. Amino acid sequence: CASSFLASGMKNYEQYF.

This rearrangement joins TRBV12-5 to TRBJ1-2; no definite D call. The CDR3 has 14 amino acids. Germline CDR1 and CDR2: LGHNT and FRNRAP. V was shortened by 1 base and J by 3 bases, with 9 bases between the two germline ends. The CDR3 sequence: CASGLDSRYYGYTF. In DNA, the CDR3 is TGTGCTAGTGGTTTGGATTCGCGGTACTATGGCTACACCTTC.

The chain combines TRBV6-5 with TRBJ2-1, with D perhaps TRBD1 (5 bases). The CDR3 runs to 13 residues. V was cut by 7 bases and J by 8 bases, with 15 bases left in between. The V gene's germline CDR1 is MNHEY and CDR2 SVGAGI. CDR3 DNA sequence: TGTGCCAGCACCCGAGGTGGGGCGCATGAGCAGTTCTTC. Amino acids: CASTRGGAHEQFF.

The genes are TRBV7-9 and TRBJ2-2; D is undetermined. From germline, CDR1 is SEHNR and CDR2 FQNEAQ (reference sequence). The CDR3 loop spans 14 amino acids. Trimming took off 1 base at V and 3 bases at J, with 6 bases between the two ends. DNA of the CDR3: TGTGCCAGCAGCTTAGTGTCTTACACCGGGGAGCTGTTTTTT. Translation: CASSLVSYTGELFF.

This rearrangement joins TRBV5-4 to TRBJ2-7; TRBD1 might be the D (6 bases). Deletions cut 1 base from V and 0 bases from J, with 11 bases between. Germline V gene data show CDR1 as SGHNT and CDR2 as YYREEE (reference sequence). The CDR3 is 15 amino acids. Here the CDR3 DNA reads TGTGCCAGCAGCTTGACTCGGACAGACTCCTACGAGCAGTACTTC. Its translation: CASSLTRTDSYEQYF.